The 14 T cell receptor beta chains below all came from one sample that was sequenced in a study of vaccination effects on CD4 cells after COVID-19. With the ViraFEST assay, the study expanded antigen-specific CD4+ T cells using viral peptide pools, then sequenced them. The authors isolated CD4+ T cells after more than eight days of culture. These TCRs' antigens remain unknown. Sequenced by immunoSEQ multiplex PCR; TCRdb stores in-frame clones only, minus some. The sample carries around 83,000 clones, about 74% recorded once. The specimen was CD4+ T cells from PBMCs cultured with HCoV-229E spike peptides, collected before COVID-19 vaccination. These receptors were obtained from a human donor who received a COVID-19 vaccine.

CDR3 sequence: CSARGSGGKYF. CDR3 bases: TGCAGTGCTAGGGGTAGCGGGGGGAAGTATTTT. V and J are TRBV20-1 and TRBJ2-3; 10 positions match TRBD2. CDR1 is DFQATT and CDR2 is SNEGSKA in the germline V gene (reference sequence). This CDR3 comprises 11 residues. With V trimmed by 3 bases and J by 13 bases, 4 bases remained unmatched.

This chain uses TRBV5-1 with TRBJ2-3, with 7 bases lining up with TRBD2. The CDR3 extends over 15 amino acids. The germline V gene has CDR1 SGHRS and CDR2 YFSETQ. The V and J ends lost 6 bases and 5 bases, in that order; junction bases with no gene match: 12. The CDR3 bases are TGCGCCAGCACTACCCTCCCCGGGGGGAAAGATACGCAGTATTTT. Translation gives CASTTLPGGKDTQYF.

V gene TRBV18 combines with J gene TRBJ1-5; no definite D call. The CDR3 length is 13 residues. The germline V gene encodes CDR1 KGHSH and CDR2 LQKENI. V was pared by 3 bases and J by 8 bases, with 11 bases between. The DNA for the CDR3 is TGTGCCAGCTCACCGGGCGACTTGAAGCCCCAGCATTTT. Translating it yields CASSPGDLKPQHF.

J is TRBJ1-6 and V is TRBV5-1, with D tentatively TRBD1 (6 bases). This CDR3 is 18 amino acids long. Trimming cost V 6 bases and J 9 bases, with 28 bases left between them. From germline, CDR1 is SGHRS and CDR2 YFSETQ. This chain's CDR3 is CASTRVGTQGSNRSPLHF. The CDR3 coding sequence is TGCGCCAGCACCCGGGTTGGGACACAGGGATCTAACCGTTCACCCCTCCACTTT.

This chain uses TRBV10-2 with TRBJ2-1, with a weak D call TRBD1 (6 bases). Germline V CDR1 and CDR2: WSHSY, SAAADI. Trimming removed 6 bases at V and 3 bases at J, with 6 bases between. The CDR3 spans 12 residues. For the CDR3, the DNA is TGCGCCAGCAGGGACAGCTACAATGAGCAGTTCTTC. Its translation is CASRDSYNEQFF.

The rearrangement links TRBV2 to TRBJ2-2, with D unresolved. The CDR3 loop spans 13 amino acids. CDR1 and CDR2 from the germline V gene are SNHLY and FYNNEI. Trimming cost V 4 bases and J 5 bases, with 8 bases left between them. CDR3 amino acids: CASSGIGTGELFF. Written as DNA, the CDR3 is TGTGCCAGCAGTGGAATCGGGACCGGGGAGCTGTTTTTT.

In its sample, this clone was seen a few times. The chain joins TRBV30 to TRBJ1-5; 8 bases fit TRBD1. The CDR3 has 15 residues. The trim removed 3 bases at V and 4 bases at J, leaving 8 bases unmatched. The germline CDR1 and CDR2 sequences are GTSNPN and SVGIG (reference sequence). The CDR3 DNA sequence: TGTGCCTGGAGCATTCAGGGGGCTTGGAATCAGCCCCAGCATTTT. As protein: CAWSIQGAWNQPQHF. The variable domain in full, completed from reference TRBV30 and TRBJ1-5, reads SQTIHQWPATLVQPVGSPLSLECTVEGTSNPNLYWYRQAAGRGLQLLFYSVGIGQISSEVPQNLSASRPQDRQFILSSKKLLLSDSGFYLCAWSIQGAWNQPQHFGDGTRLSIL.

V usage is TRBV11-3 and J usage is TRBJ2-7; D uncertain. Per germline, CDR1 SGHNT and CDR2 YENEEA. This CDR3 comprises 14 residues. Between the trimmed V and J ends, which lost 3 bases and 5 bases, there was a span of 14 bases. The CDR3 reads CASSLGQHAHEQYV. CDR3 nucleotide sequence: TGTGCCAGCAGCTTGGGCCAGCATGCCCACGAGCAGTACGTC.

This clone appeared a few times. The chain combines TRBV12-3 or TRBV12-4 with TRBJ1-5, with 7 bases lining up with TRBD1. V lost 5 bases, J lost 5 bases, and 3 bases stayed unmatched. The CDR3 length is 13 residues. The CDR3 DNA follows: TGTGCCAGCAGTCCGGGACAGTATCAGCCCCAGCATTTT. This sequence encodes CASSPGQYQPQHF.

The rearrangement uses TRBV18 and TRBJ1-2; TRBD1 might be the D (6 bases). This CDR3 comprises 15 residues. The V and J ends lost 8 bases and 1 base respectively, with 17 bases between them. CDR1 is KGHSH, CDR2 LQKENI, per germline. CDR3 in amino acids: CASVGQGTFNYGYTF. The CDR3 DNA is TGTGCCAGCGTTGGCCAGGGGACTTTTAACTATGGCTACACCTTC.

In this sample, this clone turned up once. The chain is built from TRBV30 and TRBJ1-2; no clear D gene. Trimming pared 0 bases from V and 8 bases from J, leaving 10 bases between. Per germline, CDR1 GTSNPN and CDR2 SVGIG (reference sequence). This CDR3 is 12 amino acids long. The CDR3 spells CAWSVNQYGYTF. The CDR3 DNA reads TGTGCCTGGAGTGTAAACCAATACGGCTACACCTTC.

J is TRBJ2-3 and V is TRBV9, with TRBD1 identical over 9 bases. Unmatched junction bases numbered 3, after V lost 0 bases and J lost 1 base. Germline loops: CDR1 SGDLS, CDR2 YYNGEE. The CDR3 consists of 16 residues. In nucleotides, the CDR3 is TGTGCCAGCAGCGTAGATACAGGGGGCGGCACAGATACGCAGTATTTT. It encodes CASSVDTGGGTDTQYF.

The chain uses TRBV25-1 and TRBJ2-5, with D possibly being TRBD1 (6 bases). The germline CDR1 and CDR2 sequences are MGHDK and SYGVNS. The V and J ends lost 2 bases and 5 bases respectively, with 21 bases between them. This CDR3 region has 17 residues. Written as DNA, the CDR3 is TGTGCCAGCAGTGAAAGTCAGGGGAGTCTAGTTGAGGAGACCCAGTACTTC. Its protein is CASSESQGSLVEETQYF.

The CDR3 nucleotides are TGCGCCAGCAGCTTGGGAGGTTTTACCTACAATGAGCAGTTCTTC. Translation gives CASSLGGFTYNEQFF. J is TRBJ2-1 and V is TRBV5-1; D gene uncertain. The CDR3 has 15 amino acids. The V and J ends lost 0 bases and 2 bases respectively, with 9 bases between them. CDR1 is SGHRS and CDR2 is YFSETQ in the germline V gene.